The TCR beta chain described here comes from a study of blood T cell repertoires in COVID-19. About the study: The United States, Italy and Spain provided the acute and convalescent COVID-19 samples. PBMCs, B-cell-depleted T cells, or T cells provided the cDNA or gDNA that made up the material.

The ends lost 0 bases at V and 6 bases at J; junction bases unmatched: 10. The germline V gene has CDR1 SNHLY and CDR2 FYNNEI. This CDR3 comprises 17 residues. Authors' methods: Quantification of nucleated cells was approximated via reference gene primer amplification. Assay used: immunoSEQ multiplex PCR; TCRdb lists only in-frame clones, some missing. Clone size and the V and J calls come from that table; the DNA yielded D and trimming. Here the sample spans more than 130,000 clones, 84% being singletons. The clonotype comes from a human donor in a cohort sampled during active COVID-19. Source material: peripheral blood. The rearrangement joins TRBV2 to TRBJ2-2; TRBD1 matches 7 bases. CDR3 sequence reads: CASSEALIRGSPGELFF. CDR3 DNA sequence: TGTGCCAGCAGTGAAGCGCTTATCAGGGGGAGTCCCGGGGAGCTGTTTTTT.